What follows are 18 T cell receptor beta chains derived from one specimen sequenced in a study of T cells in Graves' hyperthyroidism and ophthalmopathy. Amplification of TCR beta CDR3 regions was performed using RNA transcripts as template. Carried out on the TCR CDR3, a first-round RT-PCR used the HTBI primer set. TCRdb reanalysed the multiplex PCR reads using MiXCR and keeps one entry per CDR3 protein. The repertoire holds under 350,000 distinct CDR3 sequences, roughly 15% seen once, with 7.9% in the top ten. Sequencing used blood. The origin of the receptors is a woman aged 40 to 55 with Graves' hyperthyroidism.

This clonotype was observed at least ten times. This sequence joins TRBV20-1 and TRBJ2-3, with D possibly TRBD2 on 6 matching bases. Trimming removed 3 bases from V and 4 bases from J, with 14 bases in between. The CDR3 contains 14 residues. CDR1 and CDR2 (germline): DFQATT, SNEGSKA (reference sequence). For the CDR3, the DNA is TGCAGTGCTAGGGACTACCGAGGATCAGATACGCAGTATTTT. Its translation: CSARDYRGSDTQYF.

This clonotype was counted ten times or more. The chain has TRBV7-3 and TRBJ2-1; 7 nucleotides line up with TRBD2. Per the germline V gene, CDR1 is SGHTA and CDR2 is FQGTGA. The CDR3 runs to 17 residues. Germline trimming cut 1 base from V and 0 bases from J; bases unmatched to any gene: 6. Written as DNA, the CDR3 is TGTGCCAGCAGCTTAAATTCGGGAGGTCGCTCCTACAATGAGCAGTTCTTC. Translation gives CASSLNSGGRSYNEQFF.

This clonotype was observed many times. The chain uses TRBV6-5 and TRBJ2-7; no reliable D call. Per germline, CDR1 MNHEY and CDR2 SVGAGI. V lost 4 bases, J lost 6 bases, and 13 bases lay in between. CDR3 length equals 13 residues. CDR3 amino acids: CASSFSGPREQYF. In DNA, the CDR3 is TGTGCCAGCAGTTTCTCGGGTCCGCGCGAGCAGTACTTC.

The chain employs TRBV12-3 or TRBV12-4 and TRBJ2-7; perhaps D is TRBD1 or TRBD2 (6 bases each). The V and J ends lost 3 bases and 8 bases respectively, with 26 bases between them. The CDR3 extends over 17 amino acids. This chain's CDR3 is CASSFRGPGTGYSQQYF. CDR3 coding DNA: TGTGCCAGCAGTTTCCGGGGGCCAGGAACCGGCTACTCCCAGCAGTACTTC.

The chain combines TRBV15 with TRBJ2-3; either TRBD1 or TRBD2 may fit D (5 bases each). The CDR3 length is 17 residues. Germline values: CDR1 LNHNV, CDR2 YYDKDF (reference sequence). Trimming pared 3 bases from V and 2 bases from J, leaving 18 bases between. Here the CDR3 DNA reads TGTGCCACCAGCAGGCCCCGTCCGGGACCTAACACAGATACGCAGTATTTT. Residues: CATSRPRPGPNTDTQYF.

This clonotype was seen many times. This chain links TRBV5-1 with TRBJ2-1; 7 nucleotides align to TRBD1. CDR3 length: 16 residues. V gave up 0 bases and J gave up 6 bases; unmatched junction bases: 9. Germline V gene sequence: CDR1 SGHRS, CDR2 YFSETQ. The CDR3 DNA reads TGCGCCAGCAGCTTGGGCTTCACAGGGGTGGGCAATGAGCAGTTCTTC. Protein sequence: CASSLGFTGVGNEQFF.

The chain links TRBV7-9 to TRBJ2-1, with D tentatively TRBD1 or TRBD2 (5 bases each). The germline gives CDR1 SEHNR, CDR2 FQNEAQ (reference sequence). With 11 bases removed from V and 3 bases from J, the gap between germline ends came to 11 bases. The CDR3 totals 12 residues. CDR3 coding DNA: TGTGCCTCCAGCGGACACTACAATGAGCAGTTCTTC. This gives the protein CASSGHYNEQFF.

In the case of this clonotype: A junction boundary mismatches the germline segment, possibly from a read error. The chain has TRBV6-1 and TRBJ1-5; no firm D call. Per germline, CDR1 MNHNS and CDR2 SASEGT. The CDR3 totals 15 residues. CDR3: CASSEAGEGNQPQHF. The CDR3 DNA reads TGTGCCAGCAGCGAAGCCGGGGAAGGGAATCAGCCCCAGCATTTT.

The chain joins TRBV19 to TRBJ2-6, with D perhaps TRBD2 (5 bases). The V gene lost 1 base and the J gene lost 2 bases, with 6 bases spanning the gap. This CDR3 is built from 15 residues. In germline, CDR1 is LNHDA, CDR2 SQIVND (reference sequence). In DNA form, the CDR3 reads TGTGCCAGTAGTATAGCAGCGGCTGGGGCCAACGTCCTGACTTTC. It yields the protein CASSIAAAGANVLTF.

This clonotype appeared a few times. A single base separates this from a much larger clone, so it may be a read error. CDR3 bases: TGTGCCAGCAGTTTAACACCAATCCGACAGGGGGCAGTTATCCGAGCTTTCTTT. Its translation: CASSLTPIRQGAVIRAFF. The chain employs TRBV28 and TRBJ1-1; 10 bases line up with TRBD1. The CDR3 loop spans 18 amino acids. In germline, CDR1 is MDHEN, CDR2 SYDVKM. V lost 2 bases and J lost 10; bases outside the gene matches: 19.

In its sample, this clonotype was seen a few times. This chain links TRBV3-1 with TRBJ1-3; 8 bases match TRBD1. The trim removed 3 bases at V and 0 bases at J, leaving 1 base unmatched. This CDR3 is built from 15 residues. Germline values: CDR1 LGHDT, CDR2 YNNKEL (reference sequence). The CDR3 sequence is CASSHGTGSGNTIYF. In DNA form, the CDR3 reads TGTGCCAGCAGCCATGGGACAGGCTCTGGAAACACCATATATTTT.

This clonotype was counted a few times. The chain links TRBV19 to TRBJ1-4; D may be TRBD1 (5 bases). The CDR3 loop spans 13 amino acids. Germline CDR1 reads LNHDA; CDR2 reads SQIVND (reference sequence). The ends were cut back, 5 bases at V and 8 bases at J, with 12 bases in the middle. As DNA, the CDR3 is TGTGCCAGTAGTCTCAGGGAAGGAGAAAAACTGTTTTTT. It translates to CASSLREGEKLFF.

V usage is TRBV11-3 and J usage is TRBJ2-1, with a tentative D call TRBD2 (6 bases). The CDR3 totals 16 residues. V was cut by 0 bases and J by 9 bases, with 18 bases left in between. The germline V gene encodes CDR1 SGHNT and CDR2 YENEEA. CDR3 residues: CASSLEGRGGEAEQFF. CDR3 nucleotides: TGTGCCAGCAGCTTAGAGGGGCGAGGCGGGGAGGCTGAGCAGTTCTTC. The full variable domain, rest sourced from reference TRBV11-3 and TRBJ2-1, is EAGVVQSPRYKIIEKKQPVAFWCNPISGHNTLYWYLQNLGQGPELLIRYENEEAVDDSQLPKDRFSAERLKGVDSTLKIQPAELGDSAVYLCASSLEGRGGEAEQFFGPGTRLTVL.

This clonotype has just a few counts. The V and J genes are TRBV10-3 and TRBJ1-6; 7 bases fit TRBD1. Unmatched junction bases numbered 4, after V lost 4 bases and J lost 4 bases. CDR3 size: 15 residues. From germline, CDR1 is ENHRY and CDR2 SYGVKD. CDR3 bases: TGTGCCATCAGTGCCGGGGACAGATATAATTCACCCCTCCACTTT. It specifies CAISAGDRYNSPLHF.

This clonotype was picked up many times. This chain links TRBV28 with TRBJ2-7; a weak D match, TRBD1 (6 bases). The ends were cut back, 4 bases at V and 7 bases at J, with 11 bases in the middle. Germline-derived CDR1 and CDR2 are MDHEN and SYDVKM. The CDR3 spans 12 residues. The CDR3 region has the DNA TGTGCCAGCAGTTACAGGGTATATGAGCAGTACTTC. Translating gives CASSYRVYEQYF. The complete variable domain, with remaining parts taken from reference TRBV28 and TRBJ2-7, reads DVKVTQSSRYLVKRTGEKVFLECVQDMDHENMFWYRQDPGLGLRLIYFSYDVKMKEKGDIPEGYSVSREKKERFSLILESASTNQTSMYLCASSYRVYEQYFGPGTRLTVT.

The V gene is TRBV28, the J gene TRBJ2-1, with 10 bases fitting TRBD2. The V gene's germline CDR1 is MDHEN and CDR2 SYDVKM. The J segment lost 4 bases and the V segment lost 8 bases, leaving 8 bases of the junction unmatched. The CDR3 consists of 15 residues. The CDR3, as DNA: TGTGCCAGCTCTGTAGCGGGAGGCGCGTACAATGAGCAGTTCTTC. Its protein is CASSVAGGAYNEQFF.

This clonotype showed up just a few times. CDR3 sequence reads: CASIPTAPIGAYYNEQFF. The CDR3, as DNA: TGTGCCAGCATACCAACCGCCCCAATCGGAGCCTACTACAATGAGCAGTTCTTC. The V gene is TRBV27, the J gene TRBJ2-1; D is ambiguous. The CDR3 is 18 residues long. V was pared by 7 bases and J by 3 bases, with 25 bases between. In germline, CDR1 is MNHEY, CDR2 SMNVEV (reference sequence).

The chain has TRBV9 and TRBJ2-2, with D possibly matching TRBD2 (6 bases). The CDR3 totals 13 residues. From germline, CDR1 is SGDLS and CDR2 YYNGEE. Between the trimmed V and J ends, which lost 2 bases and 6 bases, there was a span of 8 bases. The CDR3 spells CASSVLASGELFF. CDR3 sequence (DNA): TGTGCCAGCAGCGTCCTAGCGTCCGGGGAGCTGTTTTTT.